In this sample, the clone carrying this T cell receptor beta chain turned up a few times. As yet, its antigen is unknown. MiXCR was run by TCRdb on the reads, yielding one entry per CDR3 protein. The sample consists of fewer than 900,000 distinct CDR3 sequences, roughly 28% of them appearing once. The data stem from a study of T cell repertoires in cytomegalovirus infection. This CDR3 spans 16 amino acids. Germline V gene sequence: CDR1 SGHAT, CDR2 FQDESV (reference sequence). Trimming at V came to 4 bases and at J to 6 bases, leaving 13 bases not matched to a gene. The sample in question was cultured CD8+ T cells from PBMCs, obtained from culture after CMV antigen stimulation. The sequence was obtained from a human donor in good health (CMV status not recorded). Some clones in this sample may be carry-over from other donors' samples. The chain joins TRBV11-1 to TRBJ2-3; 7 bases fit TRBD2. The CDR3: CASSSWASGYPDTQYF. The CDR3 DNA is TGTGCCAGCAGCTCCTGGGCTAGCGGTTACCCGGATACGCAGTATTTT.